Below are 19 T cell receptor beta chains sequenced from a single sample in a study of blood T cell repertoires in COVID-19 (dated by TCRdb to 2020 to 2022). Library generation was performed with the immunoSEQ multiplex PCR assay. In TCRdb, the immuneACCESS table is reduced to in-frame sequences with V and J assigned. These tables do not hold every clone; where another copy was compared, an unresolved V gene accounts for under half, and the others remain unexplained. The sample table contains about 210,000 clones; only one count was recorded for roughly 88% of them. The leading ten clones occupy around 1.5% of the sample. Sample: peripheral blood. The receptors come from a man aged 18 to 30 with active or convalescent COVID-19.

The chain recombines TRBV2 with TRBJ1-5; TRBD1 might be the D (6 bases). The germline V gene has CDR1 SNHLY and CDR2 FYNNEI. CDR3 length equals 13 residues. The V gene lost 8 bases and the J gene lost 7 bases, with 15 bases spanning the gap. The CDR3 DNA sequence: TGTGCCAGCGCCAGGGACATCCTCCAGCCCCAGCATTTT. Translated, it gives CASARDILQPQHF.

The chain employs TRBV15 and TRBJ2-7; TRBD1 might be the D (5 bases). The CDR3 sequence is 11 residues long. V dropped 0 bases and J dropped 8 bases, with 5 bases sitting between them. Germline CDR1 is LNHNV and CDR2 is YYDKDF (reference sequence). The CDR3 DNA sequence: TGTGCCACCAGCAGAGAGGGGCAGCAGTACTTC. Its protein product is CATSREGQQYF.

The rearrangement joins TRBV9 to TRBJ2-7, with 13 bases identical to TRBD2. CDR1 and CDR2 from the germline V gene are SGDLS and YYNGEE. This CDR3 contains 15 residues. The trim removed 6 bases at V and 2 bases at J, leaving 5 bases unmatched. The CDR3 DNA reads TGTGCCAGCAAGCAGGGACTAGCGGGACCCTACGAGCAGTACTTC. Protein sequence: CASKQGLAGPYEQYF.

This clone was seen just once. The chain links TRBV11-1 to TRBJ1-4; D call uncertain. Between the trimmed V and J ends, which lost 5 bases and 12 bases, there was a span of 13 bases. In germline, CDR1 is SGHAT, CDR2 FQDESV (reference sequence). The CDR3 totals 12 residues. The CDR3 DNA reads TGTGCCAGCAGCGGCCGGGTGGAAGAACTGTTTTTT. Amino acids: CASSGRVEELFF.

This sequence joins TRBV28 and TRBJ1-1; TRBD1 is a possible D gene (6 bases). V was pared by 2 bases and J by 8 bases, with 9 bases between. Germline CDR1 is MDHEN and CDR2 is SYDVKM. The CDR3 contains 12 residues. The CDR3 nucleotides are TGTGCCAGCAGTTTAAAAGGACAGGAAGCTTTCTTT. Translation gives CASSLKGQEAFF.

V is TRBV25-1 and J is TRBJ1-3, with D maybe TRBD1 (5 bases). The CDR3 is made up of 16 amino acids. The V gene lost 1 base and the J gene lost 2 bases, with 12 bases spanning the gap. Germline V gene sequence: CDR1 MGHDK, CDR2 SYGVNS. The CDR3 bases are TGTGCCAGCAGTGAATCATCAGGGTCGACTGGAAACACCATATATTTT. It translates to CASSESSGSTGNTIYF. The variable domain in full, completed from reference TRBV25-1 and TRBJ1-3, reads EADIYQTPRYLVIGTGKKITLECSQTMGHDKMYWYQQDPGMELHLIHYSYGVNSTEKGDLSSESTVSRIRTEHFPLTLESARPSHTSQYLCASSESSGSTGNTIYFGEGSWLTVV.

The rearrangement links TRBV5-1 to TRBJ2-3, with 10 positions matching TRBD2. The germline CDR1 and CDR2 sequences are SGHRS and YFSETQ. Trimming at V came to 6 bases and at J to 1 base, leaving 2 bases not matched to a gene. This CDR3 is built from 14 residues. CDR3 region: CASTLAGGTDTQYF. The CDR3 DNA follows: TGCGCCAGCACTCTAGCGGGAGGCACAGATACGCAGTATTTT.

V is TRBV7-8 and J is TRBJ2-7; 15 nucleotides line up with TRBD2. The CDR3 spans 17 residues. CDR1 is SGHVS, CDR2 FQNEAQ, per germline. V was pared by 5 bases and J by 3 bases, with 8 bases of the junction left unmatched. Here the CDR3 reads CASSRGTSGRTYYEQYF. As DNA, the CDR3 is TGTGCCAGCAGCCGAGGGACTAGCGGGAGGACCTACTACGAGCAGTACTTC.

The chain uses TRBV4-1 and TRBJ2-7; D may be TRBD2 (6 bases). This CDR3 has 16 residues. Trimming shortened V by 0 bases and J by 3 bases, and 15 bases separated the two germline ends. Germline V gives CDR1 MGHRA, CDR2 YSYEKL. CDR3 in DNA: TGCGCCAGCAGCCAAGATCTATTCGGGGGTATCTACGAGCAGTACTTC. Translating gives CASSQDLFGGIYEQYF.

The chain uses TRBV11-2 and TRBJ2-1, with D unclear. The germline V and J ends were trimmed by 1 base and 0 bases, with 4 bases remaining between them. The CDR3 loop spans 14 amino acids. CDR1 and CDR2 (germline): SGHAT, FQNNGV. The DNA for the CDR3 is TGTGCCAGCAGCTTAGGCAGCTCCTACAATGAGCAGTTCTTC. It translates to CASSLGSSYNEQFF.

V is TRBV19 and J is TRBJ2-7; TRBD1 aligns across 12 bases. Germline CDR1 and CDR2: LNHDA and SQIVND (reference sequence). V shed 5 bases, J shed 2 bases, and the junction held 7 bases outside the gene matches. This CDR3 contains 16 residues. The DNA for the CDR3 is TGTGCCAGTAGTGTGGGGGACAGGGGGCGCGCCTACGAGCAGTACTTC. Its protein product is CASSVGDRGRAYEQYF.

V and J are TRBV19 and TRBJ1-2; 7 positions match TRBD1. Trimming at V came to 7 bases and at J to 1 base, leaving 12 bases not matched to a gene. Germline values: CDR1 LNHDA, CDR2 SQIVND (reference sequence). The CDR3 runs 16 residues. The DNA for the CDR3 is TGTGCCAGTACCATCACCGGGGACAGAGTTAACTATGGCTACACCTTC. Its translation is CASTITGDRVNYGYTF.

The chain carries TRBV9 and TRBJ2-1, with 8 bases lining up with TRBD2. V was clipped by 0 bases and J by 2 bases; unmatched bases: 4. The germline V gene has CDR1 SGDLS and CDR2 YYNGEE. There are 16 residues in the CDR3. CDR3 nucleotides: TGTGCCAGCAGCGTAGAGGGGACTAGTACCTACAATGAGCAGTTCTTC. As protein: CASSVEGTSTYNEQFF.

The chain recombines TRBV5-1 with TRBJ2-5; TRBD2 matches 13 bases. Germline V gives CDR1 SGHRS, CDR2 YFSETQ. The CDR3 runs 17 residues. With V trimmed by 3 bases and J by 5 bases, 10 bases remained unmatched. This CDR3 reads CASSYGLAGDPGETQYF. The CDR3 DNA reads TGCGCCAGCAGCTATGGACTAGCGGGAGACCCGGGGGAGACCCAGTACTTC.

The chain recombines TRBV27 with TRBJ1-4, with TRBD1 matching 7 bases. V trimming: 1 base; J trimming: 3 bases; junction bases outside the gene matches: 5. Germline V gives CDR1 MNHEY, CDR2 SMNVEV (reference sequence). The CDR3 runs 16 residues. CDR3 amino acids: CASSLYHRGPNEKLFF. The CDR3 nucleotides are TGTGCCAGCAGTTTATACCACAGGGGCCCTAATGAAAAACTGTTTTTT.

This clone was detected once. The chain couples TRBV4-2 to TRBJ1-1; a weak D match, TRBD1 (6 bases). Germline V CDR1 and CDR2: LGHNA, YNFKEQ. V was cut by 6 bases and J by 6 bases, with 17 bases left in between. The CDR3 is 14 amino acids. The CDR3 region is CASRYIQGGSEAFF. Written as DNA, the CDR3 is TGTGCCAGCAGATACATACAGGGTGGGTCTGAAGCTTTCTTT.

This chain uses TRBV11-3 with TRBJ2-3; 14 nucleotides align to TRBD2. V dropped 5 bases and J dropped 4; count of bases not matched to a gene: 5. This CDR3 has 16 residues. Germline CDR1 and CDR2: SGHNT and YENEEA. CDR3 sequence reads: CASSTSTSGRADTQYF. The CDR3 nucleotides read TGTGCCAGCAGCACTTCGACTAGCGGGAGGGCAGATACGCAGTATTTT.

The V and J genes are TRBV3-1 (or the pseudogene TRBV3-2) and TRBJ2-7; D remains unclear. CDR1 is LGHDT, CDR2 YNNKEL, per germline (reference sequence). The CDR3 covers 15 residues. The ends were cut back, 1 base at V and 0 bases at J, with 10 bases in the middle. This CDR3 reads CASSQVATLSYEQYF. The DNA for the CDR3 is TGTGCCAGCAGCCAAGTGGCAACCCTCTCCTACGAGCAGTACTTC.

J is TRBJ1-6 and V is TRBV27; D uncertain. This CDR3 has 14 residues. V lost 5 bases, J lost 7 bases, and 12 bases lay in between. Germline values: CDR1 MNHEY, CDR2 SMNVEV (reference sequence). The CDR3 coding sequence is TGTGCCAGCAGTCTTTGGGGAGGAAATTCACCCCTCCACTTT. Protein product: CASSLWGGNSPLHF.